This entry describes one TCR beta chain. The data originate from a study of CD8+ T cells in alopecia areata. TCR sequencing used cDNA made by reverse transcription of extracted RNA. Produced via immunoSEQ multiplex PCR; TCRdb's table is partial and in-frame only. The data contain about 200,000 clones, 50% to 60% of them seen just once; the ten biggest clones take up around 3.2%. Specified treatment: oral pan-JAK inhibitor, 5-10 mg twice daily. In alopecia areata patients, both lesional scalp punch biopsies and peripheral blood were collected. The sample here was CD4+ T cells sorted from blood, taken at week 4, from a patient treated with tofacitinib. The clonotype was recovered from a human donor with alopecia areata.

The chain's CDR3 is CSVRGVSYEQYF. CDR3 in DNA: TGCAGCGTCCGTGGTGTATCCTACGAGCAGTACTTC. V is TRBV29-1 and J is TRBJ2-7; D not certain. CDR3 length: 12 amino acids. V lost 6 bases to trimming and J lost 1 base, with 10 bases between them. CDR1 is SQVTM and CDR2 is ANQGSEA in the germline V gene.